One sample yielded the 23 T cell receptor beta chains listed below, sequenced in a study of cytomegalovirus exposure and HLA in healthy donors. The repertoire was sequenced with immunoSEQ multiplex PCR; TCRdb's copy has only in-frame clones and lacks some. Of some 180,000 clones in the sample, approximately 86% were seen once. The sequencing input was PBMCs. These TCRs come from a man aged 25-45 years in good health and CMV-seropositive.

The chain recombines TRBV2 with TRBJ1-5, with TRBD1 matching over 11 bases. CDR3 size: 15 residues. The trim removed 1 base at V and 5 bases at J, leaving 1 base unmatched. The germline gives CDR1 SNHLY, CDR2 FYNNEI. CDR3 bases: TGTGCCAGCAGTGAAGGGACAGGGGGCGATCAGCCCCAGCATTTT. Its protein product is CASSEGTGGDQPQHF.

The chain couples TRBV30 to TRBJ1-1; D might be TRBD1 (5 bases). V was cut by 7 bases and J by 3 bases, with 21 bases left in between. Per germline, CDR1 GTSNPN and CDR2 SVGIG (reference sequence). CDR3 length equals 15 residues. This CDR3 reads CASSAWGELDTEAFF. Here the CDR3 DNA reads TGTGCCTCCTCAGCCTGGGGGGAATTGGACACTGAAGCTTTCTTT.

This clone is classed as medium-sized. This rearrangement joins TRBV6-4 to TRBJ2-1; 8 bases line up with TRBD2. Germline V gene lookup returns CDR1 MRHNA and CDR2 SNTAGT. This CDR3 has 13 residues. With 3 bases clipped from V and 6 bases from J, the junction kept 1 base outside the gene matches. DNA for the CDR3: TGTGCCAGCAGTGAAGGGACTAGCAATGAGCAGTTCTTC. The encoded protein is CASSEGTSNEQFF.

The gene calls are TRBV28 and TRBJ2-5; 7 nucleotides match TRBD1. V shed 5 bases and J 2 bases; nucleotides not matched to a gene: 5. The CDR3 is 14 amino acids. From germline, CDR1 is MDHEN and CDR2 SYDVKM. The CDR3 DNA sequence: TGTGCCAGCAGTCCACCGGGACAGCAAGAGACCCAGTACTTC. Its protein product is CASSPPGQQETQYF.

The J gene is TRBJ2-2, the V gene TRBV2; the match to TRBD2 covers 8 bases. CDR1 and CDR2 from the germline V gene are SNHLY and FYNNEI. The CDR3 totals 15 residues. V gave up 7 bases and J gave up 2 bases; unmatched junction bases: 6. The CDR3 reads CASIKTSVNTGELFF. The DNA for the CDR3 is TGTGCCAGCATCAAGACTAGCGTAAACACCGGGGAGCTGTTTTTT. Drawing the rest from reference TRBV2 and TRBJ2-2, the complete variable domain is EPEVTQTPSHQVTQMGQEVILRCVPISNHLYFYWYRQILGQKVEFLVSFYNNEISEKSEIFDDQFSVERPDGSNFTLKIRSTKLEDSAMYFCASIKTSVNTGELFFGEGSRLTVL.

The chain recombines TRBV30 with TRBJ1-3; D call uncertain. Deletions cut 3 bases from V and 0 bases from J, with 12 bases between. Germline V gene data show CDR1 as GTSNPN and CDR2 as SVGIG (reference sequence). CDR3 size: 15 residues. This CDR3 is CAWRGSLSSGNTIYF. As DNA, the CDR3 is TGTGCCTGGAGGGGGTCACTGAGCTCTGGAAACACCATATATTTT.

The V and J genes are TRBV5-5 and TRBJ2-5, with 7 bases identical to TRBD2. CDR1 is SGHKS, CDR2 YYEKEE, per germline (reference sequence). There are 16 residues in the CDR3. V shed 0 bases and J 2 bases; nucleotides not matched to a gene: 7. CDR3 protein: CASSLAVAGMQETQYF. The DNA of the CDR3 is TGTGCCAGCAGCTTGGCGGTAGCGGGTATGCAAGAGACCCAGTACTTC.

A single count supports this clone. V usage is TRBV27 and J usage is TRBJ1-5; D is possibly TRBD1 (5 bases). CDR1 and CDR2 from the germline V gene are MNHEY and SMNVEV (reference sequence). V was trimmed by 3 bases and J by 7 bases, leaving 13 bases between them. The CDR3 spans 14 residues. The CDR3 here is CASSLARGDQPQHF. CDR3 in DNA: TGTGCCAGCAGTTTGGCGAGAGGGGACCAGCCCCAGCATTTT.

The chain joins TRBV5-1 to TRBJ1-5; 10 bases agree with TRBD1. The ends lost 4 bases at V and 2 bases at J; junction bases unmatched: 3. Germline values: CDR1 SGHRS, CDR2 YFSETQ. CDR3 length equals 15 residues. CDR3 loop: CASSPGTGGNQPQHF. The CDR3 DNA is TGCGCCAGCAGCCCCGGGACAGGGGGCAATCAGCCCCAGCATTTT.

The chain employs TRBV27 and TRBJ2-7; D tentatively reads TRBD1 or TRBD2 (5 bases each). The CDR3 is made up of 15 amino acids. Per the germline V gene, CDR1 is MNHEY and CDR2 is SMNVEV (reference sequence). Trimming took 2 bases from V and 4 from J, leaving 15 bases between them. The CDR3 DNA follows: TGTGCCAGCAGTTTAACTCCCGGGACGTTGTACGAGCAGTACTTC. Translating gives CASSLTPGTLYEQYF.

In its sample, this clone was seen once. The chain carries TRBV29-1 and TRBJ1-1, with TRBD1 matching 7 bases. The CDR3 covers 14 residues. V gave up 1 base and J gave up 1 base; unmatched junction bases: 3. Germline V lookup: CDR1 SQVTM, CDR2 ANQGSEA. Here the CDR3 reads CSVEGRDRNTEAFF. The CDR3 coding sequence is TGCAGCGTTGAAGGCCGGGACAGGAACACTGAAGCTTTCTTT.

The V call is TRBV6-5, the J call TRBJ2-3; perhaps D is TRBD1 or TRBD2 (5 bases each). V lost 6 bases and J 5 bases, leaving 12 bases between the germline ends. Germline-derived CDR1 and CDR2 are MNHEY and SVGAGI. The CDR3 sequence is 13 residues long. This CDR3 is CASRRGPGDTQYF. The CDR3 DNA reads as TGTGCCAGCAGACGGGGCCCCGGAGATACGCAGTATTTT.

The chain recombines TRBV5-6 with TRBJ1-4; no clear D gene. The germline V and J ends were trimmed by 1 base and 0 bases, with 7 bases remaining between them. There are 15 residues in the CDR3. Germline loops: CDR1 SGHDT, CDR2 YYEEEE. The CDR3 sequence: CASSLIRATNEKLFF. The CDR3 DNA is TGTGCCAGCAGCTTGATCCGGGCAACTAATGAAAAACTGTTTTTT. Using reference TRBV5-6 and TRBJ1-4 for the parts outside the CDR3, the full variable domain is DAGVTQSPTHLIKTRGQQVTLRCSPKSGHDTVSWYQQALGQGPQFIFQYYEEEERQRGNFPDRFSGHQFPNYSSELNVNALLLGDSALYLCASSLIRATNEKLFFGSGTQLSVL.

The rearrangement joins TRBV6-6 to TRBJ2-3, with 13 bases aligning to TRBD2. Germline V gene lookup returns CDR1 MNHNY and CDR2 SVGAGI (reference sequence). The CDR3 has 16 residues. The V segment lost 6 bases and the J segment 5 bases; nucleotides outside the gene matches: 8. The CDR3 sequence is CASSNGLAGVKDTQYF. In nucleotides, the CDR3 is TGTGCCAGCAGCAACGGACTAGCGGGAGTTAAAGATACGCAGTATTTT.

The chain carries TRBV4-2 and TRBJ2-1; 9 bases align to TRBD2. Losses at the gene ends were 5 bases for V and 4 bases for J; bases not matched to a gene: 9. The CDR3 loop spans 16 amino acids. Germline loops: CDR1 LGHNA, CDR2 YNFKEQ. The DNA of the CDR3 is TGTGCCAGCAGCAGCCTGGGGCTAGCGGGGTACAATGAGCAGTTCTTC. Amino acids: CASSSLGLAGYNEQFF.

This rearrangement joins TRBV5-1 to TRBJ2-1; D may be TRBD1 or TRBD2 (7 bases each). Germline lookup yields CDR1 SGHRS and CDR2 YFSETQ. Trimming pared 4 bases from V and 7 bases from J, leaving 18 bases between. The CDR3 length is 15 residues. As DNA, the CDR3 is TGCGCCAGCAGCCCACAGGGGTGGGGGGGGAATGAGCAGTTCTTC. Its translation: CASSPQGWGGNEQFF.

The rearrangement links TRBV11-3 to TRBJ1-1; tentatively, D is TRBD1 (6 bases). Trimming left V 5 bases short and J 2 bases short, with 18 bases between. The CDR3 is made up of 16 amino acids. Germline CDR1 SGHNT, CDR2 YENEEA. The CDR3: CASSPRGPPVNTEAFF. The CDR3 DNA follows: TGTGCCAGCAGCCCCAGGGGCCCGCCGGTAAACACTGAAGCTTTCTTT.

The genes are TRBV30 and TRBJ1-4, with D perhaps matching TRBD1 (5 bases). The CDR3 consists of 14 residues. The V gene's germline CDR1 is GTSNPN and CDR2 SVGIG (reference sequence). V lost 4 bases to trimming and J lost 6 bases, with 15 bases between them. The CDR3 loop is CAWTLGRADEKLFF. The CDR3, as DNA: TGTGCCTGGACCCTAGGCAGGGCAGATGAAAAACTGTTTTTT.

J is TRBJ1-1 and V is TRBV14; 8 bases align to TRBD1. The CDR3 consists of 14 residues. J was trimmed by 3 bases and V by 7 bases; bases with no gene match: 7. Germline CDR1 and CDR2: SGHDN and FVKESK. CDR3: CASTRQGTHTEAFF. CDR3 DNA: TGTGCCAGCACCAGACAGGGGACACACACTGAAGCTTTCTTT.

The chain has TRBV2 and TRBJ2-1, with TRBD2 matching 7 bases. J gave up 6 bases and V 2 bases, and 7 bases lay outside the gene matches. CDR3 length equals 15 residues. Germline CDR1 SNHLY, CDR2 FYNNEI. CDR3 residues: CASSEQAGPLNEQFF. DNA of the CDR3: TGTGCCAGCAGTGAACAAGCGGGACCCCTCAATGAGCAGTTCTTC.

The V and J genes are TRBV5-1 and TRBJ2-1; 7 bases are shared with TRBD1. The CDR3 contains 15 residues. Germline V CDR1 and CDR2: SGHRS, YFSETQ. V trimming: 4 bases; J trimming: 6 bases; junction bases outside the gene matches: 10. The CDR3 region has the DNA TGCGCCAGCAGCATTAGACAGGGCGGCAGCAATGAGCAGTTCTTC. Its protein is CASSIRQGGSNEQFF.

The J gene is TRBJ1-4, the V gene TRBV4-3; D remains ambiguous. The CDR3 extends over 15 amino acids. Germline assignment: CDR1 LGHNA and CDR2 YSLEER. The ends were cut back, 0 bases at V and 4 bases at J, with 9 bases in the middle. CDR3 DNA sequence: TGCGCCAGCAGCCAAGATCAGATGTATAATGAAAAACTGTTTTTT. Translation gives CASSQDQMYNEKLFF.

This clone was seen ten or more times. CDR3 sequence reads: CASSPEGAPTQYF. CDR3 nucleotides: TGTGCCAGCTCACCAGAGGGAGCGCCGACCCAGTACTTC. This chain joins TRBV18 and TRBJ2-5, with D maybe TRBD2 (5 bases). Trimming shortened V by 2 bases and J by 7 bases, and 11 bases separated the two germline ends. The germline CDR1 and CDR2 sequences are KGHSH and LQKENI. The CDR3 loop spans 13 amino acids.